These 27 T cell receptor beta chains came from one sample sequenced in a study of T cell responses to AZD1222 COVID-19 vaccine. Some clones are missing from TCRdb's copy, which holds only in-frame ones; the method was immunoSEQ multiplex PCR. Of around 120,000 clones listed, around 87% were seen once; the top ten hold more than 3%. Sequencing was performed on peripheral blood, taken on day 0 of AZD1222 vaccination. The receptors were gathered from an adult in good health.

The chain combines TRBV11-2 with TRBJ1-2; 7 bases align to TRBD1. The germline V gene encodes CDR1 SGHAT and CDR2 FQNNGV. CDR3 size: 14 residues. V shed 5 bases, J shed 2 bases, and the junction held 5 bases outside the gene matches. CDR3 bases: TGTGCCAGCAGCCCGGGACAGCTCAACTATGGCTACACCTTC. Protein: CASSPGQLNYGYTF.

V and J are TRBV6-5 and TRBJ1-6, with 11 bases aligning to TRBD1. From germline, CDR1 is MNHEY and CDR2 SVGAGI. The CDR3 covers 15 residues. V lost 5 bases to trimming and J lost 4 bases; unmatched junction nucleotides: 1. The CDR3 is CASSRDRGYNSPLHF. The DNA for the CDR3 is TGTGCCAGCAGTAGGGACAGGGGGTATAATTCACCCCTCCACTTT.

The J gene is TRBJ2-7, the V gene TRBV7-2; the D gene could be TRBD1 or TRBD2 (7 bases each). The CDR3 covers 15 residues. V lost 0 bases, J lost 2 bases, and 11 bases lay in between. In germline, CDR1 is SGHTA, CDR2 FQGNSA. CDR3 nucleotides: TGTGCCAGCAGCTTAGCGCCAGGGGGGGCCTACGAGCAGTACTTC. Its protein is CASSLAPGGAYEQYF.

The gene calls are TRBV7-7 and TRBJ2-5; D is perhaps TRBD2 (7 bases). Germline CDR1 reads SSHAT; CDR2 reads FNYEAQ (reference sequence). The CDR3 runs to 15 residues. The V gene lost 0 bases and the J gene lost 2 bases, with 10 bases spanning the gap. Here the CDR3 DNA reads TGTGCCAGCAGCTTAGCGCGGGGGCCTCAAGAGACCCAGTACTTC. Amino acid sequence: CASSLARGPQETQYF.

V gene TRBV25-1 combines with J gene TRBJ1-5; D is ambiguous. The V gene's germline CDR1 is MGHDK and CDR2 SYGVNS. CDR3 length: 15 residues. V lost 5 bases and J 0 bases, leaving 11 bases between the germline ends. The DNA for the CDR3 is TGTGCCAGCAGTCAATCGGGGAATAGCAATCAGCCCCAGCATTTT. Translated, it gives CASSQSGNSNQPQHF.

V is TRBV18 and J is TRBJ1-2; 7 bases agree with TRBD1. CDR1 is KGHSH and CDR2 is LQKENI in the germline V gene. The CDR3 is made up of 16 amino acids. V trimming: 2 bases; J trimming: 5 bases; junction bases outside the gene matches: 11. CDR3: CASSPSTGAKGYGYTF. The CDR3 DNA sequence: TGTGCCAGCTCACCATCAACAGGGGCCAAGGGGTATGGCTACACCTTC.

The J gene is TRBJ2-7, the V gene TRBV4-1; 12 nucleotides line up with TRBD1. The CDR3 is 15 amino acids. The trim removed 3 bases at V and 4 bases at J, leaving 4 bases unmatched. Germline values: CDR1 MGHRA, CDR2 YSYEKL. CDR3 protein: CASSQGQGAGYEQYF. CDR3 nucleotides: TGCGCCAGCAGCCAGGGACAGGGGGCAGGATACGAGCAGTACTTC.

V and J are TRBV6-5 and TRBJ1-1, with D possibly matching TRBD1 (6 bases). CDR1 and CDR2 from the germline V gene are MNHEY and SVGAGI. The CDR3 is 13 amino acids. The V end lost 6 bases, the J end lost 6 bases, and 14 bases lay between the germline ends. CDR3 DNA sequence: TGTGCCAGCAGGCCTACAGGGAGAGCTGAAGCTTTCTTT. Amino acid sequence: CASRPTGRAEAFF.

The rearrangement joins TRBV3-1 (or the pseudogene TRBV3-2) to TRBJ2-1, with 10 bases identical to TRBD2. Trimming removed 5 bases from V and 1 base from J; junction bases left unmatched: 8. CDR1 and CDR2 from the germline V gene are LGHDT and YNNKEL (reference sequence). This CDR3 comprises 17 residues. The CDR3 DNA reads as TGTGCCAGCAGCTGGACTAGCGGTCCAAAATCCTACAATGAGCAGTTCTTC. It specifies CASSWTSGPKSYNEQFF.

The chain is built from TRBV5-5 and TRBJ1-5; D remains unclear. This CDR3 spans 14 amino acids. Per the germline V gene, CDR1 is SGHKS and CDR2 is YYEKEE (reference sequence). V was shortened by 3 bases and J by 9 bases, with 16 bases between the two germline ends. The CDR3 DNA reads as TGTGCCAGCAGCTCCGACCTGGGTTGGGCGCCCCAGCATTTT. It specifies CASSSDLGWAPQHF.

CDR3 coding DNA: TGTGCCAGCAGATATATGGACGCCCTCTCTGGAAACACCATATATTTT. Its translation: CASRYMDALSGNTIYF. The chain links TRBV11-3 to TRBJ1-3, with D uncertain. Trimming took 6 bases from V and 0 from J, leaving 15 bases between them. CDR1 and CDR2 (germline): SGHNT, YENEEA. This CDR3 comprises 16 residues.

The chain couples TRBV10-2 to TRBJ2-1, with D uncertain. The germline V gene encodes CDR1 WSHSY and CDR2 SAAADI. Trimming took 8 bases from V and 4 from J, leaving 18 bases between them. There are 15 residues in the CDR3. The CDR3 nucleotides read TGCGCCAGCCGTTCGACGAGGTCTCCTTACAATGAGCAGTTCTTC. It specifies CASRSTRSPYNEQFF.

The J gene is TRBJ1-2, the V gene TRBV7-2, with no clear D. V dropped 1 base and J dropped 4 bases, with 13 bases sitting between them. The CDR3 has 15 residues. Germline CDR1 SGHTA, CDR2 FQGNSA. CDR3 amino acids: CASSLVSRGAYGYTF. The CDR3 bases are TGTGCCAGCAGCTTAGTGTCACGGGGAGCCTATGGCTACACCTTC.

The CDR3 DNA sequence: TGTGCCAGCAGTTCAATAGACAGGGTCGGCGGCTACACCTTC. Protein sequence: CASSSIDRVGGYTF. The rearrangement uses TRBV6-5 and TRBJ1-2; 7 bases map to TRBD1. Germline loops: CDR1 MNHEY, CDR2 SVGAGI. Germline trimming cut 4 bases from V and 8 bases from J; bases unmatched to any gene: 10. The CDR3 has 14 residues.

The chain carries TRBV19 and TRBJ1-2; a weak D match, TRBD1 (5 bases). The CDR3 is 14 residues long. CDR1 is LNHDA and CDR2 is SQIVND in the germline V gene (reference sequence). The V and J ends lost 6 bases and 2 bases respectively, with 13 bases between them. The CDR3 spells CASRRQTKNYGYTF. CDR3 in DNA: TGTGCCAGTAGGAGACAGACCAAAAACTATGGCTACACCTTC. Full variable domain (rest looked up from reference TRBV19 and TRBJ1-2): DGGITQSPKYLFRKEGQNVTLSCEQNLNHDAMYWYRQDPGQGLRLIYYSQIVNDFQKGDIAEGYSVSREKKESFPLTVTSAQKNPTAFYLCASRRQTKNYGYTFGSGTRLTVV.

This chain links TRBV29-1 with TRBJ1-1; D is ambiguous. Germline assignment: CDR1 SQVTM and CDR2 ANQGSEA. CDR3 size: 11 residues. V was shortened by 4 bases and J by 6 bases, with 9 bases between the two germline ends. The CDR3 is CSVVPGAEAFF. CDR3 coding DNA: TGCAGCGTTGTTCCCGGCGCTGAAGCTTTCTTT.

This chain uses TRBV6-5 with TRBJ1-6, with D tentatively TRBD1 (6 bases). V lost 3 bases, J lost 13 bases, and 13 bases lay in between. The CDR3 has 13 residues. Germline V CDR1 and CDR2: MNHEY, SVGAGI. The CDR3 region is CASSYEGGRPLHF. The CDR3 bases are TGTGCCAGCAGTTATGAGGGGGGGCGGCCCCTCCACTTT.

This clone was seen a few times. This chain joins TRBV5-4 and TRBJ2-5; D is undetermined. This CDR3 is 13 amino acids long. Trimming removed 4 bases at V and 5 bases at J, with 12 bases between. CDR1 is SGHNT, CDR2 YYREEE, per germline (reference sequence). Here the CDR3 DNA reads TGTGCCAGCAGCCAAATGCTGGATGAGACCCAGTACTTC. It translates to CASSQMLDETQYF.

In its sample, this clone was seen once. The chain is built from TRBV24-1 and TRBJ2-3; the D gene is possibly TRBD2 (6 bases). In germline, CDR1 is KGHDR, CDR2 SFDVKD. The CDR3 consists of 15 residues. Trimming removed 3 bases from V and 0 bases from J, with 9 bases in between. CDR3 loop: CATSDPRGSTDTQYF. CDR3 nucleotide sequence: TGTGCCACCAGTGATCCCCGGGGGAGCACAGATACGCAGTATTTT.

This chain uses TRBV18 with TRBJ2-7, with 8 bases fitting TRBD2. This CDR3 is built from 15 residues. The ends lost 5 bases at V and 7 bases at J; junction bases unmatched: 13. The V gene's germline CDR1 is KGHSH and CDR2 LQKENI. The CDR3 region is CASSSPGGRVGEQYF. In DNA, the CDR3 is TGTGCCAGCTCATCCCCGGGGGGGCGCGTGGGAGAGCAGTACTTC.

The J gene is TRBJ1-4, the V gene TRBV25-1; 11 bases agree with TRBD1. CDR3 length equals 14 residues. Trimming at V came to 4 bases and at J to 8 bases, leaving 3 bases not matched to a gene. Germline values: CDR1 MGHDK, CDR2 SYGVNS. The CDR3: CASSGTGGREKLFF. CDR3 bases: TGTGCCAGCAGTGGGACAGGGGGCCGGGAAAAACTGTTTTTT.

This clone was observed once. The chain links TRBV4-3 to TRBJ1-6; tentatively, D is TRBD1 (5 bases). The V gene's germline CDR1 is LGHNA and CDR2 YSLEER. V gave up 0 bases and J gave up 12 bases, with 12 bases separating them. The CDR3 has 14 amino acids. The CDR3 nucleotides are TGCGCCAGCAGCCAAGAGGGGGAACGCAGACCCCTCCACTTT. Protein: CASSQEGERRPLHF.

The chain has TRBV18 and TRBJ1-2; D unresolved. CDR1 KGHSH and CDR2 LQKENI come from the germline V gene. The CDR3 is made up of 15 amino acids. Deletions cut 3 bases from V and 1 base from J, with 12 bases between. The CDR3 bases are TGTGCCAGCTCACCCAAGGACGGAGTTAACTATGGCTACACCTTC. Amino acid sequence: CASSPKDGVNYGYTF.

This clone was seen at least ten times. This sequence joins TRBV9 and TRBJ1-1, with D perhaps TRBD1 (6 bases). V was pared by 2 bases and J by 4 bases, with 15 bases between. Per the germline V gene, CDR1 is SGDLS and CDR2 is YYNGEE. The CDR3 spans 15 residues. In DNA form, the CDR3 reads TGTGCCAGCAGCGTGGGGACGTTGGGGGCCACTGAAGCTTTCTTT. Protein sequence: CASSVGTLGATEAFF.

The chain has TRBV10-3 and TRBJ1-1; tentative D call: TRBD1 (6 bases). V shed 6 bases and J shed 2 bases, with 13 bases lying between them. CDR3 length: 14 amino acids. Per germline, CDR1 ENHRY and CDR2 SYGVKD. The CDR3: CAISLQGSNTEAFF. In DNA form, the CDR3 reads TGTGCCATCAGCCTCCAGGGGAGTAACACTGAAGCTTTCTTT.

The chain couples TRBV4-3 to TRBJ2-3; 13 bases match TRBD2. V lost 3 bases to trimming and J lost 5 bases; unmatched junction nucleotides: 2. Germline CDR1 and CDR2: LGHNA and YSLEER. The CDR3 has 15 residues. This chain's CDR3 is CASSHTSGGVDTQYF. DNA of the CDR3: TGCGCCAGCAGCCACACTAGCGGGGGGGTAGATACGCAGTATTTT.

The gene calls are TRBV7-2 and TRBJ1-2; TRBD1 is a possible D gene (6 bases). V was shortened by 7 bases and J by 7 bases, with 19 bases between the two germline ends. The CDR3 is 14 amino acids. CDR1 and CDR2 from the germline V gene are SGHTA and FQGNSA. CDR3 coding DNA: TGTGCCAGCACCCTAGGGGGAGGGATGGGTGGCTACACCTTC. Residues: CASTLGGGMGGYTF.